The 15 T cell receptor beta chains presented below share a single source sample, sequenced in a study of blood T cell repertoires in COVID-19. Sequenced by immunoSEQ multiplex PCR; TCRdb stores in-frame clones only, minus some. The table has around 290,000 clones, more than 75% seen once. The specimen was PBMCs or T cells enriched from blood (not recorded which). These receptors came from a woman under 30 who had recovered from COVID-19.

The chain couples TRBV10-3 to TRBJ2-3; 7 nucleotides match TRBD2. Trimming took 3 bases from V and 1 from J; bases not matched to a gene: 7. Germline lookup yields CDR1 ENHRY and CDR2 SYGVKD. The CDR3 sequence is 16 residues long. The CDR3: CAISETKAGRTDTQYF. CDR3 DNA sequence: TGTGCCATCAGTGAAACCAAAGCGGGGCGCACAGATACGCAGTATTTT.

This chain joins TRBV2 and TRBJ1-1; possibly TRBD1 for D (6 bases). Germline V CDR1 and CDR2: SNHLY, FYNNEI. V lost 2 bases to trimming and J lost 1 base, with 17 bases between them. The CDR3 extends over 17 amino acids. The CDR3 reads CASSEPGRGLPNTEAFF. The CDR3 bases are TGTGCCAGCAGTGAACCGGGCAGGGGACTACCGAACACTGAAGCTTTCTTT.

This clone was observed a single time. The V gene is TRBV27, the J gene TRBJ2-1; the D gene is possibly TRBD1 (6 bases). Per the germline V gene, CDR1 is MNHEY and CDR2 is SMNVEV (reference sequence). Trimming took off 5 bases at V and 3 bases at J, with 11 bases between the two ends. CDR3 length: 14 amino acids. DNA for the CDR3: TGTGCCAGCAGTAAGGACAGCTACTACAATGAGCAGTTCTTC. This translates into CASSKDSYYNEQFF.

The chain joins TRBV19 to TRBJ2-1, with a possible D match to TRBD1 (6 bases). Trimming removed 4 bases at V and 0 bases at J, with 13 bases between. The germline V gene has CDR1 LNHDA and CDR2 SQIVND (reference sequence). This CDR3 has 16 amino acids. CDR3 nucleotides: TGTGCCAGTAGTAGAACAGGGTTTAGCTCCTACAATGAGCAGTTCTTC. This encodes CASSRTGFSSYNEQFF.

V gene TRBV28 combines with J gene TRBJ1-3; possible D gene TRBD1, 6 bases. Germline loops: CDR1 MDHEN, CDR2 SYDVKM. This CDR3 is built from 16 residues. V was cut by 5 bases and J by 2 bases, with 16 bases left in between. The CDR3 DNA is TGTGCCAGCAGTCATTTAGGGGCAGGGGCTGGAAACACCATATATTTT. Translating gives CASSHLGAGAGNTIYF.

The genes are TRBV19 and TRBJ2-2; TRBD1 agrees at 9 bases. The junction had 5 bases not matched to a gene; V was cut back by 5 bases and J by 4 bases. The germline gives CDR1 LNHDA, CDR2 SQIVND (reference sequence). CDR3 length: 15 residues. The CDR3, as DNA: TGTGCCAGTAGTCGGGACAGGGTGATCACCGGGGAGCTGTTTTTT. Protein product: CASSRDRVITGELFF.

The table lists this clone with a few counts. V and J are TRBV6-5 and TRBJ1-4; D unresolved. V shed 8 bases and J shed 8 bases, with 18 bases lying between them. CDR1 and CDR2 (germline): MNHEY, SVGAGI. This CDR3 spans 14 amino acids. The CDR3 coding sequence is TGTGCCAGCTCAGCCCATCTGAACGGGGAAAAACTGTTTTTT. Translating gives CASSAHLNGEKLFF.

V and J are TRBV12-3 or TRBV12-4 and TRBJ2-7; TRBD2 might be the D (6 bases). With 6 bases removed from V and 6 bases from J, the gap between germline ends came to 15 bases. This CDR3 comprises 13 residues. CDR3 residues: CASSRMGGREQYF. CDR3 nucleotide sequence: TGTGCCAGCAGCCGAATGGGGGGACGCGAGCAGTACTTC.

V usage is TRBV9 and J usage is TRBJ1-2, with 9 nucleotides matching TRBD1. Germline V gene data show CDR1 as SGDLS and CDR2 as YYNGEE. The CDR3 has 14 residues. V dropped 3 bases and J dropped 8; count of bases not matched to a gene: 8. CDR3: CASSALQGAQGYTF. Written as DNA, the CDR3 is TGTGCCAGCAGCGCCCTACAGGGGGCGCAAGGCTACACCTTC.

The chain links TRBV11-2 to TRBJ2-7, with D tentatively TRBD2 (6 bases). The V end lost 5 bases, the J end lost 6 bases, and 20 bases lay between the germline ends. CDR3 size: 15 residues. Germline CDR1 reads SGHAT; CDR2 reads FQNNGV. CDR3: CASSPLRLGVGEQYF. CDR3 in DNA: TGTGCCAGCAGCCCGCTACGACTAGGGGTGGGCGAGCAGTACTTC. Looking up the rest from reference TRBV11-2 and TRBJ2-7 gives the full variable domain: EAGVAQSPRYKIIEKRQSVAFWCNPISGHATLYWYQQILGQGPKLLIQFQNNGVVDDSQLPKDRFSAERLKGVDSTLKIQPAKLEDSAVYLCASSPLRLGVGEQYFGPGTRLTVT.

The chain has TRBV5-4 and TRBJ2-5; D ambiguous. The germline gives CDR1 SGHNT, CDR2 YYREEE (reference sequence). The V gene lost 4 bases and the J gene lost 5 bases, with 9 bases spanning the gap. This CDR3 is built from 12 residues. CDR3 DNA: TGTGCCAGCAGCGGCCCTTGGGAGACCCAGTACTTC. Protein product: CASSGPWETQYF.

This chain joins TRBV9 and TRBJ1-2; TRBD1 matches 9 bases. The CDR3 loop spans 15 amino acids. The V gene end was trimmed by 3 bases and the J gene end by 5 bases; junction bases not matched to a gene: 8. Germline lookup yields CDR1 SGDLS and CDR2 YYNGEE. The CDR3, as DNA: TGTGCCAGCAGCGCACAGGGGGCAGGGGCGTATGGCTACACCTTC. It specifies CASSAQGAGAYGYTF.

The J gene is TRBJ2-2, the V gene TRBV5-6; D is unclear. Germline CDR1 reads SGHDT; CDR2 reads YYEEEE. The CDR3 runs to 16 residues. The V and J ends lost 0 bases and 1 base respectively, with 10 bases between them. The CDR3 reads CASSLERRMNTGELFF. CDR3 in DNA: TGTGCCAGCAGCTTGGAGAGGAGAATGAACACCGGGGAGCTGTTTTTT.

The chain's CDR3 is CASSLSWAGYYEQYF. In nucleotides, the CDR3 is TGTGCCAGCAGTTTATCGTGGGCAGGTTACTACGAGCAGTACTTC. The chain employs TRBV27 and TRBJ2-7; D ambiguous. This CDR3 comprises 15 residues. The germline gives CDR1 MNHEY, CDR2 SMNVEV (reference sequence). The V and J ends lost 0 bases and 3 bases respectively, with 12 bases between them.

This sequence joins TRBV19 and TRBJ1-5; 9 bases match TRBD1. The V gene end was trimmed by 6 bases and the J gene end by 4 bases; junction bases not matched to a gene: 7. Germline CDR1 LNHDA, CDR2 SQIVND (reference sequence). The CDR3 has 15 amino acids. The chain's CDR3 is CASRGDRGGNQPQHF. For the CDR3, the DNA is TGTGCCAGTAGGGGCGACAGGGGGGGGAATCAGCCCCAGCATTTT. Complete variable domain (other parts from reference TRBV19 and TRBJ1-5): DGGITQSPKYLFRKEGQNVTLSCEQNLNHDAMYWYRQDPGQGLRLIYYSQIVNDFQKGDIAEGYSVSREKKESFPLTVTSAQKNPTAFYLCASRGDRGGNQPQHFGDGTRLSIL.